Included here is one T cell receptor (beta chain) sequence, with context. This sample was included in a study of shared clonotypes between healthy human individuals. Study-wide context: Plates per donor: three CD4 naive, three CD4 memory, two CD8 naive, one CD8 memory.

Trimming took off 4 bases at V and 2 bases at J, with 12 bases between the two ends. The CDR3 is 14 residues long. Germline CDR1 is KGHSH and CDR2 is LQKENI. Genomic DNA (from each subset) was split evenly across several immunoSEQ plates. The method was immunoSEQ multiplex PCR; TCRdb's version includes in-frame clones alone and lacks a portion of them. The repertoire holds 180,000 or so clones, with approximately 92% as singletons. Sequencing input: naive CD4+ T cells sorted from blood. As to subset: CD45RA+ positively selected. The V and J genes are TRBV18 and TRBJ2-7; possible D gene TRBD2, 6 bases. This clonotype was obtained from a woman between 25 and 40 years old in good health. CDR3 nucleotide sequence: TGTGCCAGCTCACTTAATAGCGGACCCTACGAGCAGTACTTC. Protein sequence: CASSLNSGPYEQYF. The complete variable domain, with remaining parts taken from reference TRBV18 and TRBJ2-7, reads NAGVMQNPRHLVRRRGQEARLRCSPMKGHSHVYWYRQLPEEGLKFMVYLQKENIIDESGMPKERFSAEFPKEGPSILRIQQVVRGDSAAYFCASSLNSGPYEQYFGPGTRLTVT.